This TCR beta chain was recovered during a study of regulatory T cells in long-lasting Graves disease. Whole-study results and caveats: Researchers reported studying only peripheral blood, not thyroid tissue. Gene preferences differed: TRBV28, TRBJ1-2, TRBJ2-5 in persistent cases. Persistent cases of Graves' showed reduced TCR diversity relative to newly diagnosed patients.

For TCR beta, libraries came from iRepertoire HTBI primers and Arm-PCR of CDR3 regions. TCRdb reanalysed the multiplex PCR reads using MiXCR and keeps one entry per CDR3 protein. Of roughly 450,000 distinct CDR3 sequences listed, roughly 23% are singletons. The CDR3 has 16 amino acids. V lost 5 bases, J lost 2 bases, and 11 bases stayed unmatched. Germline loops: CDR1 DFQATT, CDR2 SNEGSKA (reference sequence). Time point noted: persistent/refractory GD, antithyroid drugs over 5 years with positive TRAb. Making the TCR library involved RNA that had been extracted from PBMCs. This clonotype was observed many times. Its antigen remains unidentified.

The rearrangement joins TRBV20-1 to TRBJ2-2; 7 bases map to TRBD1. This receptor was taken from a female donor with Graves disease. The sample here was peripheral blood mononuclear cells (PBMCs), taken when the disease was refractory, from a patient treated with antithyroid drugs. In DNA form, the CDR3 reads TGCAGTGCTGAATCGCCCGGGACAGCCAACACCGGGGAGCTGTTTTTT. Translated, it gives CSAESPGTANTGELFF.